These 24 T cell receptor beta chains came from one sample sequenced in a study of blood T cell repertoires in COVID-19. Clones were read by immunoSEQ multiplex PCR, and TCRdb kept only the in-frame ones, dropping some. Counted here are about 45,000 clones, roughly 82% occurring once; the ten biggest clones make up 11% to 15%. The sequenced sample was peripheral blood. Every receptor here comes from a human donor in a cohort sampled during active COVID-19.

The rearrangement joins TRBV28 to TRBJ1-2; 10 positions agree with TRBD1. CDR1 and CDR2 from the germline V gene are MDHEN and SYDVKM. The CDR3 has 15 amino acids. The trim removed 5 bases at V and 4 bases at J, leaving 7 bases unmatched. CDR3 protein: CASSPGQGRTYGYTF. CDR3 sequence (DNA): TGTGCCAGCAGTCCGGGACAGGGGCGGACCTATGGCTACACCTTC.

The chain recombines TRBV5-1 with TRBJ2-3, with 7 bases fitting TRBD2. The CDR3 sequence is 15 residues long. J gave up 3 bases and V 0 bases, and 4 bases lay outside the gene matches. Per germline, CDR1 SGHRS and CDR2 YFSETQ. In DNA form, the CDR3 reads TGCGCCAGCAGCTTGGGAGTGCGGGAGACAGATACGCAGTATTTT. Translated, it gives CASSLGVRETDTQYF.

This rearrangement joins TRBV11-3 to TRBJ1-4; D gene unclear. The CDR3 loop spans 15 amino acids. Trimming cost V 1 base and J 8 bases, with 14 bases left between them. Germline CDR1 is SGHNT and CDR2 is YENEEA. CDR3 coding DNA: TGTGCCAGCAGCTTAGGGTCCGCGTTGCGGGAAAAACTGTTTTTT. Its translation is CASSLGSALREKLFF.

This clone was detected a few times. The rearrangement joins TRBV5-4 to TRBJ1-3, with 7 bases matching TRBD1. The germline CDR1 and CDR2 sequences are SGHNT and YYREEE (reference sequence). This CDR3 has 15 amino acids. V lost 4 bases, J lost 1 base, and 5 bases stayed unmatched. The CDR3, as DNA: TGTGCCAGCAGCACTCGACAGGGATCTGGAAACACCATATATTTT. Its translation: CASSTRQGSGNTIYF.

The chain employs TRBV30 and TRBJ1-1; D gene unclear. In germline, CDR1 is GTSNPN, CDR2 SVGIG (reference sequence). Trimming removed 3 bases at V and 6 bases at J, with 14 bases between. The length of the CDR3 is 13 residues. The CDR3 sequence is CAWSPEGGAEAFF. In nucleotides, the CDR3 is TGTGCCTGGAGCCCTGAGGGAGGTGCTGAAGCTTTCTTT. The whole variable domain, filled in from reference TRBV30 and TRBJ1-1, reads SQTIHQWPATLVQPVGSPLSLECTVEGTSNPNLYWYRQAAGRGLQLLFYSVGIGQISSEVPQNLSASRPQDRQFILSSKKLLLSDSGFYLCAWSPEGGAEAFFGQGTRLTVV.

In this sample, this clone turned up a few times. The gene calls are TRBV18 and TRBJ2-5; weak D call: TRBD2 (6 bases). Trimming cost V 2 bases and J 5 bases, with 12 bases left between them. Germline V gene lookup returns CDR1 KGHSH and CDR2 LQKENI. The CDR3 contains 14 residues. The CDR3 here is CASSPRPSGETQYF. CDR3 coding DNA: TGTGCCAGCTCACCAAGGCCCAGCGGGGAGACCCAGTACTTC.

The genes are TRBV29-1 and TRBJ2-3; maybe TRBD2 (5 bases). The V gene's germline CDR1 is SQVTM and CDR2 ANQGSEA. This CDR3 is 13 amino acids long. Trimming shortened V by 4 bases and J by 0 bases, and 8 bases separated the two germline ends. The CDR3 bases are TGCAGCGTTGTGTGGACTAGCACAGATACGCAGTATTTT. This codes for CSVVWTSTDTQYF.

The chain joins TRBV19 to TRBJ2-1; the match to TRBD2 covers 7 bases. With V trimmed by 6 bases and J by 4 bases, 15 bases remained unmatched. This CDR3 is built from 17 residues. The germline CDR1 and CDR2 sequences are LNHDA and SQIVND (reference sequence). The CDR3: CASSLTFPSGYYNEQFF. CDR3 sequence (DNA): TGTGCCAGTAGCCTGACGTTCCCTAGCGGTTATTACAATGAGCAGTTCTTC.

The genes are TRBV7-9 and TRBJ2-7; D call uncertain. V shed 3 bases and J shed 6 bases, with 9 bases lying between them. CDR3 length: 12 residues. Germline loops: CDR1 SEHNR, CDR2 FQNEAQ (reference sequence). The CDR3 reads CASSFTLSEQYF. CDR3 DNA sequence: TGTGCCAGCAGCTTTACCCTATCCGAGCAGTACTTC.

This rearrangement joins TRBV11-3 to TRBJ2-3, with 8 bases identical to TRBD1. Germline CDR1 reads SGHNT; CDR2 reads YENEEA. CDR3 length: 14 residues. Unmatched junction bases numbered 5, after V lost 8 bases and J lost 1 base. The DNA for the CDR3 is TGTGCCAGCGCTGGACAGGGCGGCACAGATACGCAGTATTTT. Its protein product is CASAGQGGTDTQYF.

The chain recombines TRBV6-5 with TRBJ1-4; TRBD1 is a possible D gene (5 bases). V was clipped by 8 bases and J by 2 bases, with 12 bases between them. Per the germline V gene, CDR1 is MNHEY and CDR2 is SVGAGI. CDR3 length: 14 amino acids. As DNA, the CDR3 is TGTGCCAGCCGCTTCGACAGTACTAATGAAAAACTGTTTTTT. Its protein is CASRFDSTNEKLFF.

The chain couples TRBV7-2 to TRBJ2-7; 9 nucleotides match TRBD1. Germline V CDR1 and CDR2: SGHTA, FQGNSA. Trimming took 10 bases from V and 4 from J; bases not matched to a gene: 8. CDR3 length: 13 amino acids. CDR3 region: CATQGAGDYEQYF. The CDR3 bases are TGTGCCACACAGGGGGCTGGTGATTACGAGCAGTACTTC.

This clone has only a few counts. The V gene is TRBV3-1 (or the pseudogene TRBV3-2), the J gene TRBJ1-4, with 7 bases fitting TRBD1. The CDR3 covers 15 residues. The V gene end was trimmed by 7 bases and the J gene end by 8 bases; junction bases not matched to a gene: 13. Germline loops: CDR1 LGHDT, CDR2 YNNKEL (reference sequence). Here the CDR3 DNA reads TGTGCCAGCACCCAGAGAAGGGGGCAAGGGGAAAAACTGTTTTTT. This translates into CASTQRRGQGEKLFF.

This clone was seen more than once but under ten times. This chain joins TRBV19 and TRBJ2-1; maybe TRBD2 (6 bases). Looked up from germline, CDR1 is LNHDA and CDR2 is SQIVND (reference sequence). The CDR3 runs to 13 residues. The ends were cut back, 4 bases at V and 4 bases at J, with 8 bases in the middle. CDR3 sequence: CASSRSGYNEQFF. The CDR3 bases are TGTGCCAGTAGTAGAAGCGGGTACAATGAGCAGTTCTTC.

J is TRBJ2-7 and V is TRBV5-4, with 7 bases lining up with TRBD2. CDR1 and CDR2 from the germline V gene are SGHNT and YYREEE (reference sequence). J lost 2 bases, V lost 4 bases, and 15 bases had no gene match. This CDR3 comprises 17 residues. The CDR3 DNA reads as TGTGCCAGCAGCGCAGCTGCTCTAGCGGCCCCTCCCTACGAGCAGTACTTC. Encoded protein: CASSAAALAAPPYEQYF.

The CDR3 protein is CASSSSGTGGDEQYF. CDR3 sequence (DNA): TGTGCCAGCAGCTCATCCGGGACAGGGGGGGACGAGCAGTACTTC. This rearrangement joins TRBV7-9 to TRBJ2-7, with 11 nucleotides matching TRBD1. The germline CDR1 and CDR2 sequences are SEHNR and FQNEAQ (reference sequence). This CDR3 is built from 15 residues. V lost 4 bases and J lost 5; bases outside the gene matches: 7.

J is TRBJ2-3 and V is TRBV9; 8 bases map to TRBD1. Germline CDR1 SGDLS, CDR2 YYNGEE. This CDR3 is built from 16 residues. The junction had 8 bases not matched to a gene; V was cut back by 4 bases and J by 1 base. CDR3 bases: TGTGCCAGCAGCATTCGACAGGGACAGGGCACAGATACGCAGTATTTT. This sequence encodes CASSIRQGQGTDTQYF.

CDR3 loop: CASSENPGLDTDTQYF. The CDR3 DNA follows: TGCGCCAGCAGTGAGAACCCGGGACTAGACACAGATACGCAGTATTTT. The chain has TRBV10-1 and TRBJ2-3; 8 bases align to TRBD2. The CDR3 has 16 amino acids. The J segment lost 2 bases and the V segment lost 2 bases, leaving 6 bases of the junction unmatched. Germline values: CDR1 WNHNN, CDR2 SYGVQD (reference sequence).

The chain combines TRBV11-3 with TRBJ2-7; D is possibly TRBD2 (5 bases). Deletions cut 3 bases from V and 1 base from J, with 7 bases between. This CDR3 has 13 amino acids. Germline V gene sequence: CDR1 SGHNT, CDR2 YENEEA. CDR3 sequence: CASSFPGSYEQYF. CDR3 DNA sequence: TGTGCCAGCAGCTTTCCGGGATCCTACGAGCAGTACTTC.

The chain recombines TRBV14 with TRBJ2-1; a weak D match, TRBD2 (6 bases). The CDR3 extends over 16 amino acids. CDR1 is SGHDN and CDR2 is FVKESK in the germline V gene. Trimming took 0 bases from V and 5 from J, leaving 14 bases between them. Here the CDR3 DNA reads TGTGCCAGCAGCCAAGATGGGGGGACTGTGAACAATGAGCAGTTCTTC. Protein product: CASSQDGGTVNNEQFF. The full variable domain, in which reference TRBV14 and TRBJ2-1 provide the parts outside the CDR3, is EAGVTQFPSHSVIEKGQTVTLRCDPISGHDNLYWYRRVMGKEIKFLLHFVKESKQDESGMPNNRFLAERTGGTYSTLKVQPAELEDSGVYFCASSQDGGTVNNEQFFGPGTRLTVL.

This clone occurred a few times. V and J are TRBV3-1 (or the pseudogene TRBV3-2) and TRBJ1-5, with 7 bases matching TRBD1. This CDR3 spans 16 amino acids. CDR1 and CDR2 (germline): LGHDT, YNNKEL (reference sequence). With V trimmed by 0 bases and J by 7 bases, 9 bases remained unmatched. The CDR3 here is CASSQDSAGGTQPQHF. The CDR3 DNA is TGTGCCAGCAGCCAAGATTCGGCAGGGGGTACGCAGCCCCAGCATTTT.

The table lists this clone with a few counts. The V gene is TRBV11-2, the J gene TRBJ2-1; 9 bases line up with TRBD2. This CDR3 is 18 amino acids long. Germline V gene data show CDR1 as SGHAT and CDR2 as FQNNGV. The trim removed 1 base at V and 0 bases at J, leaving 7 bases unmatched. CDR3 amino acids: CASSLGWGSGSSYNEQFF. CDR3 nucleotides: TGTGCCAGCAGCTTAGGTTGGGGTAGCGGGAGCTCCTACAATGAGCAGTTCTTC.

The J gene is TRBJ2-2, the V gene TRBV29-1; 7 bases are shared with TRBD1. Per the germline V gene, CDR1 is SQVTM and CDR2 is ANQGSEA. Trimming at V came to 7 bases and at J to 4 bases, leaving 6 bases not matched to a gene. This CDR3 has 13 residues. The CDR3 coding sequence is TGCAGCGGGGGACAGTCTACCACCGGGGAGCTGTTTTTT. It codes for CSGGQSTTGELFF.

V usage is TRBV11-3 and J usage is TRBJ1-2; D perhaps matches TRBD1 (6 bases). The V gene's germline CDR1 is SGHNT and CDR2 YENEEA. Between the trimmed V and J ends, which lost 0 bases and 7 bases, there was a span of 12 bases. The CDR3 has 14 residues. This chain's CDR3 is CASSLEGQGSGYTF. The CDR3 DNA reads TGTGCCAGCAGCTTAGAGGGGCAGGGGTCTGGCTACACCTTC.